A selection of T cell receptor beta chains follows, all from one sample in a study of blood T cell repertoires in COVID-19. Some clones are missing from TCRdb's copy, which holds only in-frame ones; the method was immunoSEQ multiplex PCR. Among roughly 73,000 clones listed, around 90% were seen once. Sequencing was done on a sample of peripheral blood. Every receptor here comes from a man in his fifties with acute or convalescent COVID-19. CDR3s include the opening cysteine and the closing phenylalanine or tryptophan. The D gene is left open where the match is weak. Size is stated for part of the rows, as once, few or many counts, or as a class when the clone is expanded.

d_gene,abundance,v_gene,j_gene,CDR3nt,CDR3aa
TRBD2,NA,TRBV19,TRBJ2-1,TGTGCCAGTAGTTTGGTCAGCGGGAGAGGCAATGAGCAGTTCTTC,CASSLVSGRGNEQFF
TRBD2,NA,TRBV4-1,TRBJ2-5,TGCGCCAGCAGCCTAAAGCCGGGACTAGGTCAAGAGACCCAGTACTTC,CASSLKPGLGQETQYF
TRBD1,NA,TRBV7-9,TRBJ1-3,TGTGCCAGCAGCTCAGGGGGACTCTCTGGAAACACCATATATTTT,CASSSGGLSGNTIYF
NA,NA,TRBV28,TRBJ2-4,TGTGCCAGCAGTTTTACCAGGGCTCGGGCCAAAAACATTCAGTACTTC,CASSFTRARAKNIQYF
NA,NA,TRBV7-9,TRBJ1-3,TGTGCCAGCAGCTTATTTGGCAGGGACTCTGGAAACACCATATATTTT,CASSLFGRDSGNTIYF
TRBD1,NA,TRBV27,TRBJ1-1,TGTGCCAGCAGTTTAAGGACAGGGCTCGAGGGGACTGAAGCTTTCTTT,CASSLRTGLEGTEAFF
TRBD2,NA,TRBV7-9,TRBJ2-3,TGTGCCAGCAGCTTAGCGACGGGAGGGGCAGATACGCAGTATTTT,CASSLATGGADTQYF
NA,NA,TRBV11-2,TRBJ1-5,TGTGCCAGCAGCTTAAGGGGGGGAGGTCAGCCCCAGCATTTT,CASSLRGGGQPQHF
NA,NA,TRBV10-3,TRBJ1-6,TGTGCCATCAGTGATCAACAGGGAGATAATTCACCCCTCCACTTT,CAISDQQGDNSPLHF
NA,NA,TRBV4-1,TRBJ1-3,TGCGCCAGCAGCCAAGAGTCGGTCTCTGGAAACACCATATATTTT,CASSQESVSGNTIYF
NA,NA,TRBV6-1,TRBJ2-3,TGTGCCAGCAGTGAGAGCTATGCCACAGATACGCAGTATTTT,CASSESYATDTQYF
NA,NA,TRBV19,TRBJ2-1,TGTGCCAGTAGTATTACAGGGACCGTCTACAATGAGCAGTTCTTC,CASSITGTVYNEQFF
NA,few,TRBV5-4,TRBJ1-1,TGTGCCAGCAGCTTGGCGGCCGGGGTCCAGCAGAACACTGAAGCTTTCTTT,CASSLAAGVQQNTEAFF
NA,NA,TRBV15,TRBJ2-3,TGTGCCACCAGCAAAGACTCCTACACAGATACGCAGTATTTT,CATSKDSYTDTQYF
TRBD1,NA,TRBV7-8,TRBJ1-1,TGTGCCAGCAGCACCGACAGGGCTCGGACTGAAGCTTTCTTT,CASSTDRARTEAFF
TRBD1,NA,TRBV27,TRBJ2-1,TGTGCCAGCAGTCTTCAAGGACAGGGGTACTACAATGAGCAGTTCTTC,CASSLQGQGYYNEQFF
NA,NA,TRBV7-8,TRBJ2-2,TGTGCCAGCAGCCCCTTTGTGCGGGCTCCATCGAACACCGGGGAGCTGTTTTTT,CASSPFVRAPSNTGELFF
TRBD1,NA,TRBV5-1,TRBJ2-3,TGCGCCAGCAGCTACCTGACAGGGGGAGATAGCACAGATACGCAGTATTTT,CASSYLTGGDSTDTQYF
NA,NA,TRBV11-2,TRBJ1-1,TGTGCCAGCAGCTTAGTCTTTACAGCTCTGGCTTTCTTT,CASSLVFTALAFF
NA,once,TRBV6-5,TRBJ1-5,TGTGCCAGCAGCCTGGACAGCTATAGCAATCAGCCCCAGCATTTT,CASSLDSYSNQPQHF
TRBD1,NA,TRBV10-3,TRBJ2-1,TGTGCCATCGGGGAGGGACAGGGGGCGCTCAATGAGCAGTTCTTC,CAIGEGQGALNEQFF
NA,NA,TRBV5-4,TRBJ2-4,TGTGCCAGCAGCAAGGACAGTACGGGTAACATTCAGTACTTC,CASSKDSTGNIQYF
NA,NA,TRBV28,TRBJ2-1,TGTGCCACCACAGGACCGAATGCGTATGAGCAGTTCTTC,CATTGPNAYEQFF
NA,NA,TRBV6-2/TRBV6-3,TRBJ1-2,TGTGCCAGCAGTAGACTTCGGTATGGCTACACCTTC,CASSRLRYGYTF
TRBD1,NA,TRBV5-1,TRBJ2-3,TGCGCCAGCAGCCTCTCCGGGACAGGGGCTCTGGATACGCAGTATTTT,CASSLSGTGALDTQYF
TRBD2,NA,TRBV27,TRBJ2-1,TGTGCCAGCAGTCGAGCGGGATCCTACAATGAGCAGTTCTTC,CASSRAGSYNEQFF
TRBD2,NA,TRBV24-1,TRBJ2-7,TGTGCCACCAGTGATTTGAGATGGAAGGCTAGCGGTTGGTACGAGCAGTACTTC,CATSDLRWKASGWYEQYF
TRBD1,NA,TRBV27,TRBJ2-5,TGTGCCAGCAGTGCTACCGGGACAGGTGTTCAAGAGACCCAGTACTTC,CASSATGTGVQETQYF
NA,NA,TRBV6-5,TRBJ1-2,TGTGCCAGCAGCAGGGGTAACTATGGCTACACCTTC,CASSRGNYGYTF
NA,NA,TRBV4-1,TRBJ1-3,TGCGCCAGCAGCCAGCAGGCCGGGAAGCCTGGAAACACCATATATTTT,CASSQQAGKPGNTIYF
TRBD1,NA,TRBV27,TRBJ1-1,TGTGCCAGCAGTTCGGACAGGGAGAACACTGAAGCTTTCTTT,CASSSDRENTEAFF
TRBD1,NA,TRBV10-3,TRBJ2-7,TGTGCCACCGCCGGGACAGGGATCTCCGAGCAGTACTTC,CATAGTGISEQYF
NA,once,TRBV7-9,TRBJ1-2,TGTGCCAGCAGTAATAAGCAGGGGTATGGCTACACCTTC,CASSNKQGYGYTF
TRBD1,few,TRBV7-6,TRBJ1-1,TGTGCCAGCAGCTTAGCTGGCGTTGGGGCAGGGGGAACTGAAGCTTTCTTT,CASSLAGVGAGGTEAFF
TRBD1,NA,TRBV6-4,TRBJ2-1,TGTGCCAGCCGAGCGAACAGGGGGCTGGATGAGCAGTTCTTC,CASRANRGLDEQFF
NA,NA,TRBV19,TRBJ1-2,TGTGCCAGTAGTATACTACCTAGCAGTACAGCTAACTATGGCTACACCTTC,CASSILPSSTANYGYTF
NA,once,TRBV19,TRBJ1-2,TGTGCCAGTAGATGGCAGGGGACCGGCTATGGCTACACCTTC,CASRWQGTGYGYTF
TRBD2,NA,TRBV7-2,TRBJ2-3,TGTGCCAGCAGTCTACTAGCGGGGGGTCTCACAGATACGCAGTATTTT,CASSLLAGGLTDTQYF
NA,NA,TRBV6-5,TRBJ1-4,TGTGCCAGCAGGAGGAGTGAAAAACTGTTTTTT,CASRRSEKLFF
NA,NA,TRBV30,TRBJ2-3,TGTGCCTGGAGTGTCAGCGGCGGCGAGTATTTT,CAWSVSGGEYF
NA,NA,TRBV7-9,TRBJ2-3,TGTGCCAGCAGCTCAGGGATTGGGACAGATACGCAGTATTTT,CASSSGIGTDTQYF
TRBD1,once,TRBV3-1/TRBV3-2,TRBJ2-3,TGTGCCAGCAGCCCGATACAGGGGACAGATACGCAGTATTTT,CASSPIQGTDTQYF
NA,NA,TRBV3-1/TRBV3-2,TRBJ2-1,TGTGCCAGCTCTGGGGCATCAGCGGGTAACAATGAGCAGTTCTTC,CASSGASAGNNEQFF
TRBD1,NA,TRBV7-9,TRBJ1-4,TGTGCCAGCAGCCTCCCCCACGGACAGGGGACAACTAATGAAAAACTGTTTTTT,CASSLPHGQGTTNEKLFF
NA,NA,TRBV4-1,TRBJ1-5,TGCGCCAGCAGCCAAGTTCCGGACAGTCAGCCCCAGCATTTT,CASSQVPDSQPQHF
NA,NA,TRBV18,TRBJ2-5,TGTGCCAGCTCACCGGGCCACCAAGAGACCCAGTACTTC,CASSPGHQETQYF
NA,once,TRBV29-1,TRBJ2-7,TGCAGCGTTGTAGCGAGGGAGATGGACGAGCAGTACTTC,CSVVAREMDEQYF
NA,NA,TRBV10-2,TRBJ2-1,TGCGCCAGCAGTACAAGTTTTTACAATGAGCAGTTCTTC,CASSTSFYNEQFF